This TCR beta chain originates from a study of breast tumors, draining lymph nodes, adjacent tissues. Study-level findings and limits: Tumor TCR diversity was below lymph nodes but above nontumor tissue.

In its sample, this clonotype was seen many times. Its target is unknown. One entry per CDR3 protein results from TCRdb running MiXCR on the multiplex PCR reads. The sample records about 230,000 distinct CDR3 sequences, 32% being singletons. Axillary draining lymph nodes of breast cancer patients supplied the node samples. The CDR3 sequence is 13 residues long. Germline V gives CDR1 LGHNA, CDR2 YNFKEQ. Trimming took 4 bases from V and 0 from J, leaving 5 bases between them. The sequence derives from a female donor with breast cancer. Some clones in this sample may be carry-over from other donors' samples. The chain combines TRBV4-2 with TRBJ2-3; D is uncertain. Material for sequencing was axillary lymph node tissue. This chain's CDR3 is CASSPSSTDTQYF. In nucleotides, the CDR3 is TGTGCCAGCAGCCCTAGTAGCACAGATACGCAGTATTTT.